The rows below give T cell receptor beta chains drawn from one sample of a study of blood T cell repertoires in COVID-19. Sequenced by immunoSEQ multiplex PCR; TCRdb stores in-frame clones only, minus some. This table has about 170,000 clones, around nine tenths appearing once. Specimen: peripheral blood. The receptor set was obtained from a woman older than 75 with COVID-19, enrolled during active disease. Each CDR3 is given with its conserved first and last residue. Each record gives: V gene, J gene, clone size, D gene, CDR3 protein, CDR3 DNA. A D gene is named only where the DNA matches it firmly. Some rows mark clone size as missing; the rest say once, few, many or name a class of expanded clone.

v_call: TRBV28; j_call: TRBJ2-5; clone_size: .; d_call: .; cdr3_aa: CASSQTGTLQETQYF; cdr3_nt: TGTGCCAGCAGCCAGACCGGGACACTGCAAGAGACCCAGTACTTC
v_call: TRBV5-1; j_call: TRBJ2-1; clone_size: .; d_call: TRBD2; cdr3_aa: CASSPLTSGSRNEQFF; cdr3_nt: TGCGCCAGCAGCCCCCTTACTAGCGGGAGTCGTAATGAGCAGTTCTTC
v_call: TRBV6-1; j_call: TRBJ1-4; clone_size: .; d_call: .; cdr3_aa: CASSDQIPRTNEKLFF; cdr3_nt: TGTGCCAGCAGTGATCAGATCCCGCGGACTAATGAAAAACTGTTTTTT
v_call: TRBV28; j_call: TRBJ1-5; clone_size: .; d_call: .; cdr3_aa: CASRSGQRSNQPQHF; cdr3_nt: TGTGCCAGCAGATCTGGACAGCGCAGCAATCAGCCCCAGCATTTT
v_call: TRBV6-6; j_call: TRBJ1-3; clone_size: .; d_call: .; cdr3_aa: CASSPGISGNTIYF; cdr3_nt: TGTGCCAGCAGCCCGGGGATCTCTGGAAACACCATATATTTT
v_call: TRBV10-3; j_call: TRBJ2-1; clone_size: .; d_call: TRBD1; cdr3_aa: CAISGSGGGDEQFF; cdr3_nt: TGTGCCATCAGTGGGTCAGGGGGCGGGGATGAGCAGTTCTTC
v_call: TRBV5-5; j_call: TRBJ1-1; clone_size: .; d_call: .; cdr3_aa: CASSLSVGQHSEAFF; cdr3_nt: TGTGCCAGCAGCTTGTCAGTTGGGCAGCACTCTGAAGCTTTCTTT
v_call: TRBV29-1; j_call: TRBJ2-7; clone_size: once; d_call: .; cdr3_aa: CSVEATSGEQYF; cdr3_nt: TGCAGCGTTGAAGCGACTAGTGGCGAGCAGTACTTC
v_call: TRBV24-1; j_call: TRBJ2-2; clone_size: .; d_call: .; cdr3_aa: CATSDRGNTGELFF; cdr3_nt: TGTGCCACCAGTGACAGGGGAAACACCGGGGAGCTGTTTTTT
v_call: TRBV7-3; j_call: TRBJ2-6; clone_size: .; d_call: TRBD1; cdr3_aa: CASRSGAGGLPGANVLTF; cdr3_nt: TGTGCCAGCAGGTCCGGGGCAGGGGGTCTACCTGGGGCCAACGTCCTGACTTTC
v_call: TRBV5-1; j_call: TRBJ2-1; clone_size: .; d_call: TRBD2; cdr3_aa: CASSLSGRAFDEQFF; cdr3_nt: TGCGCCAGCAGCCTTAGCGGGAGGGCCTTCGATGAGCAGTTCTTC
v_call: TRBV28; j_call: TRBJ2-1; clone_size: .; d_call: .; cdr3_aa: CASSLVSLSGSSSYNEQFF; cdr3_nt: TGTGCCAGCAGTTTAGTTTCTCTTTCAGGCAGCAGCTCCTACAATGAGCAGTTCTTC
v_call: TRBV6-1; j_call: TRBJ2-4; clone_size: .; d_call: .; cdr3_aa: CASSERQDIQYF; cdr3_nt: TGTGCCAGCAGTGAACGACAGGACATTCAGTACTTC
v_call: TRBV5-1; j_call: TRBJ1-1; clone_size: .; d_call: .; cdr3_aa: CASNPGGRNTEAFF; cdr3_nt: TGCGCCAGCAATCCGGGGGGTCGGAACACTGAAGCTTTCTTT
v_call: TRBV6-5; j_call: TRBJ1-1; clone_size: .; d_call: .; cdr3_aa: CASSQSLQGRAFF; cdr3_nt: TGTGCCAGCAGTCAATCACTACAGGGTAGGGCTTTCTTT
v_call: TRBV3-1/TRBV3-2; j_call: TRBJ1-6; clone_size: .; d_call: .; cdr3_aa: CASSTQGGNSPLHF; cdr3_nt: TGTGCCAGCAGCACACAGGGTGGAAATTCACCCCTCCACTTT
v_call: TRBV7-9; j_call: TRBJ1-1; clone_size: .; d_call: TRBD1; cdr3_aa: CASSKTGTVEAFF; cdr3_nt: TGTGCCAGCAGCAAGACCGGGACAGTTGAAGCTTTCTTT
v_call: TRBV5-6; j_call: TRBJ2-2; clone_size: .; d_call: TRBD1; cdr3_aa: CASSSRDRGLIGELFF; cdr3_nt: TGTGCCAGCAGCTCCCGGGACAGGGGGTTGATCGGGGAGCTGTTTTTT
v_call: TRBV3-1/TRBV3-2; j_call: TRBJ1-5; clone_size: .; d_call: .; cdr3_aa: CASSQGRQPQHF; cdr3_nt: TGTGCCAGCAGCCAGGGCCGCCAGCCCCAGCATTTT
v_call: TRBV19; j_call: TRBJ1-5; clone_size: .; d_call: .; cdr3_aa: CASSTTGQMNQPQHF; cdr3_nt: TGTGCCAGTAGTACCACCGGACAGATGAATCAGCCCCAGCATTTT
v_call: TRBV6-6; j_call: TRBJ1-5; clone_size: .; d_call: TRBD1; cdr3_aa: CASSYSGQVNQPQHF; cdr3_nt: TGTGCCAGCAGTTACTCGGGACAGGTCAATCAGCCCCAGCATTTT
v_call: TRBV25-1; j_call: TRBJ2-7; clone_size: few; d_call: .; cdr3_aa: CASRTEGSEQYF; cdr3_nt: TGTGCCAGCAGGACGGAGGGGAGCGAGCAGTACTTC
v_call: TRBV20-1; j_call: TRBJ1-2; clone_size: .; d_call: .; cdr3_aa: CSARAAADF; cdr3_nt: TGCAGTGCTAGAGCGGCGGCGGACTTC
v_call: TRBV7-8; j_call: TRBJ1-1; clone_size: .; d_call: .; cdr3_aa: CASSLRVLMNTEAFF; cdr3_nt: TGTGCCAGCAGCTTACGGGTACTCATGAACACTGAAGCTTTCTTT
v_call: TRBV28; j_call: TRBJ2-4; clone_size: .; d_call: .; cdr3_aa: CASTPTGGAKNIQYF; cdr3_nt: TGTGCCAGCACCCCCACCGGAGGGGCTAAAAACATTCAGTACTTC
v_call: TRBV4-1; j_call: TRBJ2-6; clone_size: .; d_call: .; cdr3_aa: CASSQVLAGANVLTF; cdr3_nt: TGCGCCAGCAGCCAAGTTCTCGCTGGGGCCAACGTCCTGACTTTC
v_call: TRBV6-6; j_call: TRBJ2-7; clone_size: .; d_call: .; cdr3_aa: CASIQDTGSYEQYF; cdr3_nt: TGTGCCAGCATTCAAGACACCGGTTCCTACGAGCAGTACTTC
v_call: TRBV4-3; j_call: TRBJ2-1; clone_size: .; d_call: TRBD2; cdr3_aa: CASSQEGGVLARINEQFF; cdr3_nt: TGCGCCAGCAGCCAAGAGGGGGGGGTCCTAGCGAGGATCAATGAGCAGTTCTTC
v_call: TRBV4-2; j_call: TRBJ1-1; clone_size: .; d_call: .; cdr3_aa: CASSQDYSYRGGNTEAFF; cdr3_nt: TGTGCCAGCAGCCAAGATTATAGTTATAGGGGTGGGAACACTGAAGCTTTCTTT
v_call: TRBV3-1/TRBV3-2; j_call: TRBJ2-7; clone_size: .; d_call: TRBD1; cdr3_aa: CASSQGQGTEQYF; cdr3_nt: TGTGCCAGCAGCCAAGGACAGGGGACCGAGCAGTACTTC
v_call: TRBV5-1; j_call: TRBJ2-7; clone_size: .; d_call: .; cdr3_aa: CASSPEGTAYEQYF; cdr3_nt: TGCGCCAGCAGCCCGGAGGGGACAGCCTACGAGCAGTACTTC
v_call: TRBV7-8; j_call: TRBJ2-1; clone_size: .; d_call: TRBD2; cdr3_aa: CASSKTGTSGRLGEQFF; cdr3_nt: TGTGCCAGCAGCAAGACCGGGACTAGCGGGAGACTGGGTGAGCAGTTCTTC
v_call: TRBV28; j_call: TRBJ2-7; clone_size: .; d_call: TRBD1; cdr3_aa: CASSLTGGFYEQYF; cdr3_nt: TGTGCCAGCAGTTTAACAGGGGGCTTCTACGAGCAGTACTTC
v_call: TRBV25-1; j_call: TRBJ2-5; clone_size: .; d_call: TRBD2; cdr3_aa: CASSARLAGFVRETQYF; cdr3_nt: TGTGCCAGCAGCGCTAGACTAGCGGGATTTGTCAGAGAGACCCAGTACTTC
v_call: TRBV13; j_call: TRBJ2-7; clone_size: once; d_call: .; cdr3_aa: CASSLQQGSYYEQYF; cdr3_nt: TGTGCCAGCAGCCTCCAGCAGGGGTCTTACTACGAGCAGTACTTC
v_call: TRBV7-9; j_call: TRBJ2-3; clone_size: .; d_call: TRBD1; cdr3_aa: CASSSGTAPTDTQYF; cdr3_nt: TGTGCCAGCAGCTCGGGGACAGCACCAACAGATACGCAGTATTTT
v_call: TRBV7-6; j_call: TRBJ1-2; clone_size: .; d_call: .; cdr3_aa: CASSLDLGGANYGYTF; cdr3_nt: TGTGCCAGCAGCTTAGATTTGGGGGGAGCCAACTATGGCTACACCTTC
v_call: TRBV21-1; j_call: TRBJ2-3; clone_size: .; d_call: .; cdr3_aa: CASSKPSSSGRNTDTQYF; cdr3_nt: TGTGCCAGCAGCAAACCCAGTAGTAGCGGGAGAAACACAGATACGCAGTATTTT
v_call: TRBV19; j_call: TRBJ1-5; clone_size: .; d_call: .; cdr3_aa: CASSSRGNQPQHF; cdr3_nt: TGTGCCAGTAGTTCGAGAGGCAATCAGCCCCAGCATTTT
v_call: TRBV2; j_call: TRBJ2-5; clone_size: .; d_call: TRBD2; cdr3_aa: CASRGIGLAEETQYF; cdr3_nt: TGTGCCAGCAGGGGAATTGGACTAGCGGAAGAGACCCAGTACTTC
v_call: TRBV5-4; j_call: TRBJ2-1; clone_size: once; d_call: TRBD2; cdr3_aa: CASSLDGAWGGNEQFF; cdr3_nt: TGTGCCAGCAGCTTGGATGGGGCTTGGGGAGGGAATGAGCAGTTCTTC
v_call: TRBV16; j_call: TRBJ1-1; clone_size: .; d_call: .; cdr3_aa: CASSYREWNTEAFF; cdr3_nt: TGTGCCAGCAGCTACAGGGAATGGAACACTGAAGCTTTCTTT
v_call: TRBV7-2; j_call: TRBJ2-1; clone_size: once; d_call: .; cdr3_aa: CASSLGLAGSYNEQFF; cdr3_nt: TGTGCCAGCAGCTTAGGTCTAGCCGGCTCCTACAATGAGCAGTTCTTC
v_call: TRBV6-2/TRBV6-3; j_call: TRBJ1-5; clone_size: once; d_call: TRBD1; cdr3_aa: CASSYLTGGNQPQHF; cdr3_nt: TGTGCCAGCAGTTACTTAACAGGGGGCAATCAGCCCCAGCATTTT
v_call: TRBV15; j_call: TRBJ2-6; clone_size: .; d_call: TRBD1; cdr3_aa: CATSRVTGETGANVLTF; cdr3_nt: TGTGCCACCAGCAGAGTGACAGGGGAGACTGGGGCCAACGTCCTGACTTTC
v_call: TRBV7-2; j_call: TRBJ2-4; clone_size: .; d_call: TRBD2; cdr3_aa: CASSPGGGTLNIQYF; cdr3_nt: TGTGCCAGCAGCCCTGGGGGGGGTACATTAAACATTCAGTACTTC
v_call: TRBV2; j_call: TRBJ1-1; clone_size: .; d_call: TRBD1; cdr3_aa: CASREDRGLGAFF; cdr3_nt: TGTGCCAGCAGGGAGGACAGGGGGCTCGGCGCTTTCTTT
v_call: TRBV24-1; j_call: TRBJ1-4; clone_size: .; d_call: TRBD1; cdr3_aa: CATSSGQGREKLFF; cdr3_nt: TGTGCCACCAGCTCGGGACAGGGGAGGGAAAAACTGTTTTTT
v_call: TRBV6-2/TRBV6-3; j_call: TRBJ2-7; clone_size: .; d_call: TRBD2; cdr3_aa: CASSWLAVAYEQYF; cdr3_nt: TGTGCCAGCAGCTGGCTAGCGGTAGCCTACGAGCAGTACTTC
v_call: TRBV6-1; j_call: TRBJ2-7; clone_size: .; d_call: .; cdr3_aa: CASSEGWGQSYEQYF; cdr3_nt: TGTGCCAGCAGTGAAGGGTGGGGGCAGTCCTACGAGCAGTACTTC
v_call: TRBV6-5; j_call: TRBJ1-2; clone_size: few; d_call: TRBD1; cdr3_aa: CASSYGTGGYGYTF; cdr3_nt: TGTGCCAGCAGTTACGGGACAGGGGGCTATGGCTACACCTTC
v_call: TRBV7-2; j_call: TRBJ1-1; clone_size: .; d_call: TRBD1; cdr3_aa: CASSPNRGEAFF; cdr3_nt: TGTGCCAGCAGCCCCAACAGGGGCGAAGCTTTCTTT
v_call: TRBV5-1; j_call: TRBJ2-1; clone_size: few; d_call: TRBD2; cdr3_aa: CASSQLRLAGGADEQFF; cdr3_nt: TGCGCCAGCAGCCAACTCCGACTAGCGGGAGGTGCCGATGAGCAGTTCTTC